One and the same sample provided the 19 T cell receptor beta chains below, sequenced in a study of radiation and T cells in renal cell carcinoma. This table comes from immunoSEQ multiplex PCR, and its TCRdb copy is limited to in-frame clones, with some not included. The table includes around 130,000 clones, 70% to 90% detected once. As to time point: blood 2 weeks post-SBRT. The sample's treatment: 15 Gy SBRT to primary tumor, nephrectomy 4 weeks later. The sample was blood, taken from a patient whose treatment included radiotherapy and nephrectomy. The receptors derive from a woman in her 70s with renal cell carcinoma.

The chain is built from TRBV9 and TRBJ1-1; D is unresolved. CDR1 SGDLS and CDR2 YYNGEE come from the germline V gene. Trimming stripped 0 bases from V and 1 base from J, with 10 bases between. The CDR3 has 15 amino acids. The CDR3 sequence: CASSVDVRWNTEAFF. CDR3 DNA sequence: TGTGCCAGCAGCGTAGATGTCAGGTGGAACACTGAAGCTTTCTTT.

The chain has TRBV9 and TRBJ2-3; TRBD1 is a possible D gene (5 bases). Trimming shortened V by 4 bases and J by 2 bases, and 14 bases separated the two germline ends. Per germline, CDR1 SGDLS and CDR2 YYNGEE. The CDR3 extends over 15 amino acids. CDR3 sequence: CASSLDRDLTDTQYF. The CDR3 region has the DNA TGTGCCAGCAGCTTAGACAGAGACCTCACAGATACGCAGTATTTT.

With regard to this clone: One end of the junction does not line up with germline, which may come from a read error. This sequence joins TRBV7-7 and TRBJ2-5; TRBD1 matches at 8 bases. From germline, CDR1 is SSHAT and CDR2 FNYEAQ (reference sequence). The CDR3 extends over 15 amino acids. CDR3 DNA sequence: TGTGCTAGCAGTCGACAGACAGGGGCCCTCGAGACCCAGTACTTC. Translating it yields CASSRQTGALETQYF.

This clone is a singleton in its sample. V and J are TRBV5-4 and TRBJ2-7, with D perhaps TRBD2 (7 bases). Germline values: CDR1 SGHNT, CDR2 YYREEE (reference sequence). V lost 3 bases and J 0 bases, leaving 16 bases between the germline ends. The length of the CDR3 is 16 residues. In nucleotides, the CDR3 is TGTGCCAGCAGCTCCCAAGGGGGGGTGTCCTCCTACGAGCAGTACTTC. Residues: CASSSQGGVSSYEQYF. Complete variable domain (other parts from reference TRBV5-4 and TRBJ2-7): ETGVTQSPTHLIKTRGQQVTLRCSSQSGHNTVSWYQQALGQGPQFIFQYYREEENGRGNFPPRFSGLQFPNYSSELNVNALELDDSALYLCASSSQGGVSSYEQYFGPGTRLTVT.

This rearrangement joins TRBV20-1 to TRBJ1-1; 8 bases match TRBD1. The germline CDR1 and CDR2 sequences are DFQATT and SNEGSKA (reference sequence). The V gene end was trimmed by 6 bases and the J gene end by 4 bases; junction bases not matched to a gene: 1. CDR3 length equals 11 residues. The CDR3 DNA follows: TGCAGTGCAACAGGGGGCACTGAAGCTTTCTTT. It translates to CSATGGTEAFF.

In DNA form, the CDR3 reads TGCGCCAGCAGCCAAGACTTCGGCGGTTATCAGCCCCAGCATTTT. Translating it yields CASSQDFGGYQPQHF. The chain joins TRBV4-3 to TRBJ1-5; D remains unclear. CDR3 size: 15 residues. Trimming stripped 0 bases from V and 5 bases from J, with 11 bases between. Looked up from germline, CDR1 is LGHNA and CDR2 is YSLEER.

This chain uses TRBV18 with TRBJ1-4, with D tentatively TRBD1 (5 bases). The CDR3 runs to 15 residues. Germline CDR1 KGHSH, CDR2 LQKENI. V was trimmed by 3 bases and J by 4 bases, leaving 12 bases between them. The CDR3 DNA reads as TGTGCCAGCTCACCTCAAGACAGTTTTAATGAAAAACTGTTTTTT. The encoded protein is CASSPQDSFNEKLFF.

This clone was seen a few times. The gene calls are TRBV7-8 and TRBJ1-5; D is unresolved. The CDR3 contains 13 residues. Germline CDR1 SGHVS, CDR2 FQNEAQ. Between the trimmed V and J ends, which lost 1 base and 11 bases, there was a span of 12 bases. DNA of the CDR3: TGTGCCAGCAGCTTAGACGGTTGGTCGGCCCAGCATTTT. Translation gives CASSLDGWSAQHF.

The V call is TRBV27, the J call TRBJ2-3, with no clear D. Germline V gene lookup returns CDR1 MNHEY and CDR2 SMNVEV (reference sequence). This CDR3 contains 12 residues. V was shortened by 3 bases and J by 6 bases, with 7 bases between the two germline ends. The CDR3 loop reads CASSFSGDTQYF. DNA of the CDR3: TGTGCCAGCAGTTTCAGTGGGGATACGCAGTATTTT.

The V call is TRBV6-6, the J call TRBJ2-6; D remains unclear. V lost 8 bases to trimming and J lost 1 base, with 6 bases between them. The CDR3 is made up of 13 amino acids. Per the germline V gene, CDR1 is MNHNY and CDR2 is SVGAGI (reference sequence). DNA for the CDR3: TGTGCCAGCGGCGAGTCTGGGGCCAACGTCCTGACTTTC. Amino acids: CASGESGANVLTF.

V and J are TRBV21-1 and TRBJ2-7; the D call TRBD2 from the table was never checked on the DNA. TRBV21-1 is marked as a pseudogene. This CDR3 comprises 13 residues. CDR3 amino acids: CASSNNYTYEQYF. The CDR3 nucleotides read TGTGCCAGCAGCAATAACTATACCTACGAGCAGTACTTC.

The V gene is TRBV19, the J gene TRBJ1-1; D call uncertain. This CDR3 comprises 15 residues. Between the trimmed V and J ends, which lost 0 bases and 5 bases, there was a span of 13 bases. CDR1 and CDR2 from the germline V gene are LNHDA and SQIVND (reference sequence). In DNA form, the CDR3 reads TGTGCCAGTAGTATAGAAGGCAAAGCGGGGACTGAAGCTTTCTTT. Its translation is CASSIEGKAGTEAFF.

Here the CDR3 DNA reads TGTGCCAGCAGTGCCCAGAGGGCTCCTGAAGCTTTCTTT. It is translated as CASSAQRAPEAFF. The chain uses TRBV27 and TRBJ1-1; D is unclear. The CDR3 length is 13 residues. Germline V gene data show CDR1 as MNHEY and CDR2 as SMNVEV (reference sequence). Trimming stripped 5 bases from V and 6 bases from J, with 13 bases between.

V is TRBV19 and J is TRBJ1-2; 9 bases agree with TRBD1. The CDR3 runs 13 residues. After removal of 5 bases from V and 7 bases from J, the junction contained 5 bases not matched to a gene. Germline V gene sequence: CDR1 LNHDA, CDR2 SQIVND (reference sequence). In DNA, the CDR3 is TGTGCCAGTAGTTTTAGGGACAGGGCTGGCTACACCTTC. Residues: CASSFRDRAGYTF.

J is TRBJ2-5 and V is TRBV10-2; no reliable D call. From germline, CDR1 is WSHSY and CDR2 SAAADI. Trimming took 2 bases from V and 3 from J, leaving 7 bases between them. The CDR3 length is 13 residues. The CDR3 DNA reads TGCGCCAGCAGTGAGGCCGTCGAAGAGACCCAGTACTTC. Its protein is CASSEAVEETQYF.

This chain joins TRBV7-9 and TRBJ2-7, with 9 bases lining up with TRBD2. V gave up 5 bases and J gave up 2 bases; unmatched junction bases: 13. Germline CDR1 SEHNR, CDR2 FQNEAQ (reference sequence). The CDR3 consists of 17 residues. CDR3 sequence reads: CASSESLGGGVTYEQYF. The CDR3 nucleotides read TGTGCCAGCAGCGAATCACTCGGCGGGGGGGTTACCTACGAGCAGTACTTC. The variable domain in full, with the rest retrieved from reference TRBV7-9 and TRBJ2-7, is DTGVSQNPRHKITKRGQNVTFRCDPISEHNRLYWYRQTLGQGPEFLTYFQNEAQLEKSRLLSDRFSAERPKGSFSTLEIQRTEQGDSAMYLCASSESLGGGVTYEQYFGPGTRLTVT.

This clone appeared a single time. This chain joins TRBV7-9 and TRBJ2-5, with D hard to call. Germline lookup yields CDR1 SEHNR and CDR2 FQNEAQ (reference sequence). The CDR3 has 15 amino acids. Trimming took off 0 bases at V and 2 bases at J, with 10 bases between the two ends. The CDR3 coding sequence is TGTGCCAGCAGCTTAGCGCGCCAGATTCAAGAGACCCAGTACTTC. Its translation is CASSLARQIQETQYF.

The V and J genes are TRBV7-8 and TRBJ2-7, with D perhaps matching TRBD1 (6 bases). This CDR3 has 14 residues. The V gene lost 4 bases and the J gene lost 0 bases, with 10 bases spanning the gap. Germline V gene lookup returns CDR1 SGHVS and CDR2 FQNEAQ. The CDR3 protein is CASSSGTSSYEQYF. DNA for the CDR3: TGTGCCAGCAGCTCCGGGACATCCTCCTACGAGCAGTACTTC.

The chain uses TRBV28 and TRBJ2-3; possibly TRBD2 for D (6 bases). The CDR3 covers 14 residues. The germline CDR1 and CDR2 sequences are MDHEN and SYDVKM. The germline V and J ends were trimmed by 2 bases and 2 bases, with 8 bases remaining between them. As DNA, the CDR3 is TGTGCCAGCAGTTTACCGGGAGCCACAGATACGCAGTATTTT. Amino acids: CASSLPGATDTQYF.